Shown below are 5 T cell receptor beta chains from a single sample sequenced in a study of blood T cells in healthy people across ages. Next came a second PCR, run for 7 to 11 cycles, which used a sample-barcoded 5' primer along with a J-beta primer mix. TCRdb re-called the 5' RACE reads through MiXCR, storing one row per CDR3 protein. The sample records hundreds of thousands of distinct CDR3 sequences, approximately 21% being singletons. The sample comprised blood. The receptors were gathered from a man between 65 and 85 years old in good health.

J is TRBJ1-1 and V is TRBV27, with 10 bases lining up with TRBD1. Germline V gene sequence: CDR1 MNHEY, CDR2 SMNVEV (reference sequence). The CDR3 loop spans 14 amino acids. The junction had 6 bases not matched to a gene; V was cut back by 6 bases and J by 5 bases. CDR3 nucleotides: TGTGCCAGCAGCCTCCGGGACAGGGGTACTGAAGCTTTCTTT. As protein: CASSLRDRGTEAFF.

A word on this clonotype: This clone may be a read error of a much larger clone one base away. The V and J genes are TRBV29-1 and TRBJ2-1, with 14 bases matching TRBD2. This CDR3 is 16 amino acids long. Germline CDR1 SQVTM, CDR2 ANQGSEA. The CDR3 reads CGVSYPGLAGANEQFF. In nucleotides, the CDR3 is TGCGGCGTTTCGTATCCGGGACTAGCGGGAGCTAATGAGCAGTTCTTC.

This clonotype was seen ten or more times. The chain has TRBV4-1 and TRBJ2-1, with 7 nucleotides matching TRBD1. This CDR3 is built from 13 residues. Trimming removed 5 bases from V and 7 bases from J; junction bases left unmatched: 5. CDR1 is MGHRA and CDR2 is YSYEKL in the germline V gene. This CDR3 is CASSLTQGNEQFF. As DNA, the CDR3 is TGCGCCAGCAGCTTAACACAGGGGAATGAGCAGTTCTTC.

This clonotype was counted a few times. V usage is TRBV5-1 and J usage is TRBJ1-5; 9 bases agree with TRBD1. Germline V gene lookup returns CDR1 SGHRS and CDR2 YFSETQ. J lost 7 bases, V lost 0 bases, and 5 bases had no gene match. The CDR3 covers 15 residues. The CDR3 region is CASSLEGQGGQPQHF. The CDR3 DNA reads TGCGCCAGCAGCTTGGAGGGACAGGGTGGGCAGCCCCAGCATTTT.

For this clonotype: A much larger clonotype is one base distant, so this may be a read error. The chain uses TRBV29-1 and TRBJ1-1, with unresolved D. Germline values: CDR1 SQVTM, CDR2 ANQGSEA. The CDR3 loop spans 13 amino acids. The CDR3 sequence is CSAVTPRNTETFF. The CDR3 nucleotides are TGCAGCGCTGTGACACCCCGGAACACTGAAACTTTCTTT.